The next 16 T cell receptor beta chains were all read from a single sample in a study of blood T cell repertoires in COVID-19. The table came from immunoSEQ multiplex PCR; TCRdb's copy has only in-frame clones and leaves some out. The data contain about 220,000 clones, roughly 84% of them singletons. Source material: peripheral blood. The receptors derive from a woman aged 80 or older with acute or convalescent COVID-19.

This rearrangement joins TRBV12-2 to TRBJ1-3. TRBV12-2 is a pseudogene. CDR3 size: 13 residues. For the CDR3, the DNA is TGTGCAAGTCGCACCACTCAAGGAAACACCATATATTTT. It is translated as CASRTTQGNTIYF.

V usage is TRBV6-5 and J usage is TRBJ1-1; no firm D call. CDR1 MNHEY and CDR2 SVGAGI come from the germline V gene. V was cut by 7 bases and J by 10 bases, with 19 bases left in between. The CDR3 loop spans 13 amino acids. CDR3 in DNA: TGTGCCAGCACCATGATGGAGGAGTTAGGAGCTTTCTTT. It specifies CASTMMEELGAFF.

This sequence joins TRBV7-2 and TRBJ1-2; 9 bases agree with TRBD1. Germline V gives CDR1 SGHTA, CDR2 FQGNSA. The CDR3 has 15 amino acids. J lost 6 bases, V lost 1 base, and 6 bases had no gene match. The CDR3 region is CASSLVPGQGNGYTF. CDR3 nucleotide sequence: TGTGCCAGCAGCTTAGTCCCGGGACAGGGTAATGGCTACACCTTC.

Details on this clone: The sample contains more than one DNA sequence encoding this CDR3. The genes are TRBV7-2 and TRBJ1-1, with 7 bases aligning to TRBD1. Trimming cost V 5 bases and J 1 base; bases outside gene matches: 4. The CDR3 totals 14 residues. The germline gives CDR1 SGHTA, CDR2 FQGNSA. This chain's CDR3 is CASSPGTANTEAFF. In nucleotides, the CDR3 is TGTGCCAGCAGCCCGGGGACAGCGAACACTGAAGCTTTCTTT.

The rearrangement uses TRBV6-5 and TRBJ2-7; 13 nucleotides align to TRBD2. V lost 7 bases, J lost 3 bases, and 3 bases stayed unmatched. Germline assignment: CDR1 MNHEY and CDR2 SVGAGI. The length of the CDR3 is 14 residues. The CDR3 spells CASKGTSGDYEQYF. Written as DNA, the CDR3 is TGTGCCAGCAAGGGGACTAGCGGGGACTACGAGCAGTACTTC.

V and J are TRBV9 and TRBJ2-1, with D possibly matching TRBD2 (5 bases). The CDR3 spans 16 residues. With 3 bases removed from V and 2 bases from J, the gap between germline ends came to 15 bases. Germline values: CDR1 SGDLS, CDR2 YYNGEE. Written as DNA, the CDR3 is TGTGCCAGCAGCGCGGGATCACCTCAGGCCTACAATGAGCAGTTCTTC. Encoded protein: CASSAGSPQAYNEQFF. Drawing the rest from reference TRBV9 and TRBJ2-1, the complete variable domain is DSGVTQTPKHLITATGQRVTLRCSPRSGDLSVYWYQQSLDQGLQFLIQYYNGEERAKGNILERFSAQQFPDLHSELNLSSLELGDSALYFCASSAGSPQAYNEQFFGPGTRLTVL.

This chain connects TRBV27 to TRBJ2-7; the D is unclear. The CDR3 loop spans 13 amino acids. Germline V lookup: CDR1 MNHEY, CDR2 SMNVEV (reference sequence). With 5 bases removed from V and 4 bases from J, the gap between germline ends came to 12 bases. CDR3 region: CASSQEIHYEQYF. The CDR3 DNA is TGTGCCAGCAGTCAGGAAATTCATTACGAGCAGTACTTC.

This clone has just a few counts. This chain uses TRBV19 with TRBJ1-5; D may be TRBD1 (6 bases). Trimming left V 5 bases short and J 1 base short, with 12 bases between. CDR1 is LNHDA, CDR2 SQIVND, per germline (reference sequence). This CDR3 comprises 15 residues. In nucleotides, the CDR3 is TGTGCCAGTAGTGCCAGGGGTGGGAGCAATCAGCCCCAGCATTTT. It yields the protein CASSARGGSNQPQHF.

This chain connects TRBV7-2 to TRBJ1-3, with 8 nucleotides matching TRBD1. The CDR3 has 16 amino acids. Germline-derived CDR1 and CDR2 are SGHTA and FQGNSA. J was trimmed by 0 bases and V by 5 bases; bases with no gene match: 6. The CDR3 DNA is TGTGCCAGCAGCATACCGACAGGGGCCTCTGGAAACACCATATATTTT. Protein: CASSIPTGASGNTIYF.

V and J are TRBV5-1 and TRBJ2-2, with TRBD1 identical over 7 bases. This CDR3 contains 15 residues. V dropped 4 bases and J dropped 2; count of bases not matched to a gene: 5. Germline assignment: CDR1 SGHRS and CDR2 YFSETQ. The CDR3 bases are TGCGCCAGCAGCCAAGGGACAGTCAACACCGGGGAGCTGTTTTTT. The encoded protein is CASSQGTVNTGELFF.

The V and J genes are TRBV5-3 and TRBJ2-7; D remains ambiguous. TRBV5-3 is reported as an ORF; its role is uncertain. The V gene lost 3 bases and the J gene lost 2 bases, with 3 bases spanning the gap. The CDR3 runs to 11 residues. CDR3 in amino acids: CARSSAYEQYF. CDR3 nucleotides: TGTGCCAGAAGCTCAGCCTACGAGCAGTACTTC.

The V and J genes are TRBV14 and TRBJ1-2; D not certain. V shed 0 bases and J shed 8 bases, with 13 bases lying between them. Germline-derived CDR1 and CDR2 are SGHDN and FVKESK. The CDR3 is made up of 14 amino acids. CDR3 coding DNA: TGTGCCAGCAGCCAAGATCGGGCCGGGATCGGCTACACCTTC. Residues: CASSQDRAGIGYTF.

The rearrangement joins TRBV11-3 to TRBJ2-7; unclear D gene. Trimming took off 0 bases at V and 2 bases at J, with 2 bases between the two ends. The CDR3 length is 12 residues. Germline CDR1 reads SGHNT; CDR2 reads YENEEA. This CDR3 reads CASSLDTYEQYF. The CDR3 coding sequence is TGTGCCAGCAGCTTAGACACCTACGAGCAGTACTTC.

V is TRBV2 and J is TRBJ2-7; D is perhaps TRBD2 (7 bases). Deletions cut 6 bases from V and 5 bases from J, with 17 bases between. The CDR3 runs 14 residues. Germline loops: CDR1 SNHLY, CDR2 FYNNEI. CDR3 region: CASRSRGGRDEQYF. The DNA of the CDR3 is TGTGCCAGCAGGTCGAGGGGGGGCAGGGACGAGCAGTACTTC.

The V gene is TRBV19, the J gene TRBJ1-1, with 8 bases matching TRBD1. Germline CDR1 LNHDA, CDR2 SQIVND (reference sequence). With V trimmed by 5 bases and J by 1 base, 3 bases remained unmatched. The CDR3 extends over 14 amino acids. CDR3 region: CASSPGQGNTEAFF. The CDR3 region has the DNA TGTGCCAGTAGTCCTGGACAGGGGAACACTGAAGCTTTCTTT.

The chain carries TRBV2 and TRBJ1-3; D is uncertain. Trimming pared 2 bases from V and 0 bases from J, leaving 14 bases between. The CDR3 is 17 residues long. Germline V gene sequence: CDR1 SNHLY, CDR2 FYNNEI. In nucleotides, the CDR3 is TGTGCCAGCAGTGAACCGCAGAACTACTACTCTGGAAACACCATATATTTT. Translated, it gives CASSEPQNYYSGNTIYF.